This T cell receptor beta chain comes out of a study of cytomegalovirus exposure and HLA in healthy donors. Study-level findings and limits: Analyses of presence/absence relied on an assumption of roughly uniform sequencing depth across donors. Several top significant clusters appeared, in a later analysis, to be linked to common viral pathogens.

Primers for the PCR totalled 60 Vbeta and 13 Jbeta. This table comes from immunoSEQ multiplex PCR, and its TCRdb copy is limited to in-frame clones, with some not included. Of around 130,000 clones detected, over 75% appear once; the ten largest clones hold approximately 6.3%. Worth noting for this clone: The antigen is not known. Other DNA sequences in this specimen translate into the identical CDR3.

The CDR3 loop spans 14 amino acids. The germline V and J ends were trimmed by 6 bases and 4 bases, with 13 bases remaining between them. Germline CDR1 is LNHDA and CDR2 is SQIVND (reference sequence). What was sequenced was PBMCs. The gene calls are TRBV19 and TRBJ1-5; D remains unclear. This receptor was identified in a man between 18 and 29 years old in good health and CMV-seropositive. The CDR3 region is CASRWESGNQPQHF. In nucleotides, the CDR3 is TGTGCCAGTAGATGGGAGAGTGGGAATCAGCCCCAGCATTTT.